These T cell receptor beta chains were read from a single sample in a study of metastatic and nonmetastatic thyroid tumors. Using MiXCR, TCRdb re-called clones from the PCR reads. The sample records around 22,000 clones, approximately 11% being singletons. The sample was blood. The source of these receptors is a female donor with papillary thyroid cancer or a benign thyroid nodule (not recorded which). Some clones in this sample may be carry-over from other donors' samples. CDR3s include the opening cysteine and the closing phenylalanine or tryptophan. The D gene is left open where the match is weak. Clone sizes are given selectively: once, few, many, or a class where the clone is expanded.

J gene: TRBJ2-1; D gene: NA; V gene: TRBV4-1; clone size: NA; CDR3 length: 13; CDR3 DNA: TGCGCCAGCAGCCCTCCGGTGAGCAATGAGCAGTTCTTC; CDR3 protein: CASSPPVSNEQFF
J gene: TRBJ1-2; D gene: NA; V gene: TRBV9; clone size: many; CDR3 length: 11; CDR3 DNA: TGTGCCAGCAGCGGGGGTTATGGCTACACCTTC; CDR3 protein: CASSGGYGYTF
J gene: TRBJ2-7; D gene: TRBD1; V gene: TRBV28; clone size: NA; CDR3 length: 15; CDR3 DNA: TGTGCCAGCAGTTTTTCGACAGGGGGTGCCTACGAGCAGTACTTC; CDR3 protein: CASSFSTGGAYEQYF
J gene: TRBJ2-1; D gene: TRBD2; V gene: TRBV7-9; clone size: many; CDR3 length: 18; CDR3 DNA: TGTGCCAGCAGCTTCCCGACTAGCGGGAGACCCTCCTACAATGAGCAGTTCTTC; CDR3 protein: CASSFPTSGRPSYNEQFF
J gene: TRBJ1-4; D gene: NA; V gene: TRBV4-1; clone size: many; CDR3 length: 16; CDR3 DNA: TGCGCCAGCAGCCAAGAGTTCGGGTCTTCTAATGAAATACTGTTTTTT; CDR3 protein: CASSQEFGSSNEILFF
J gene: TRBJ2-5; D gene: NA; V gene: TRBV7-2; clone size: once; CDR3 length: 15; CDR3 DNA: TGTGCCAGCAGCCACTTCGCTAGCGTCGGAGAGACCCAGTACTTC; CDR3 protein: CASSHFASVGETQYF
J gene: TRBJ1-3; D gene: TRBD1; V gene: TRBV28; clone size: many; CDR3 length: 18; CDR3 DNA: TGTGCCAGCAGTCCTAGAAGTCACAGGGGGCCGGGGGGAAACACCATATATTTT; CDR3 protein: CASSPRSHRGPGGNTIYF
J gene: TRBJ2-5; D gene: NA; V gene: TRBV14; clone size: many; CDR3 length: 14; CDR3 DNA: TGTGCCAGCAGCCCCGGGTGGAGCGCCGAAACCCAGTACTTC; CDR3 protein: CASSPGWSAETQYF
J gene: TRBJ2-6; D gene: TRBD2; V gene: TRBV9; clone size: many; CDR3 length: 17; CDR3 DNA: TGTGCCAGCAGCGTAGCCATCGGGAGGTATGGGGCCAACGTCCTGACTTTC; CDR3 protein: CASSVAIGRYGANVLTF
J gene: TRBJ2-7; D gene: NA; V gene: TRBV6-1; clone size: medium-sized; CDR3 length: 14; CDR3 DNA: TGTGCCAGCAGTTGGGGCTCGACGACCTACGAGCAGTACTTC; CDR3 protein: CASSWGSTTYEQYF
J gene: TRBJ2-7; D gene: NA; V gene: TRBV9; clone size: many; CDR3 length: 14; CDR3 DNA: TGTGCCAGCAGCGGAGGGGGTGTTGGCTACGAGCAGTACTTC; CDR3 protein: CASSGGGVGYEQYF
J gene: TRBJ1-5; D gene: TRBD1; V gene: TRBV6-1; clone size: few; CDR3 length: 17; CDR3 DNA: TGTGCCATCAGAATGGGGGTGACAGGGCATAGGGATCAGCCCCAGCATTTT; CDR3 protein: CAIRMGVTGHRDQPQHF
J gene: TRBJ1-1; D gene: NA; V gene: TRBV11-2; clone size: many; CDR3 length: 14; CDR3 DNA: TGTGCCAGCAGCTCGGACGCGGGGGGTAGGAAAGCTTTCTTT; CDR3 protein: CASSSDAGGRKAFF
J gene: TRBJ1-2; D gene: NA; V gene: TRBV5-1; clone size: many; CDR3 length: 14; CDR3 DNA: TGCGCCAGCAGCTTGGCCCCGGGGGACTATGGCTACACCTTC; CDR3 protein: CASSLAPGDYGYTF
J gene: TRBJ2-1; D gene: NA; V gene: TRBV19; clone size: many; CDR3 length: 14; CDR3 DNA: TGTGCCAGTAAGGCAATGGCAGACTACAATGAGCAGTTCTTC; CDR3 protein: CASKAMADYNEQFF
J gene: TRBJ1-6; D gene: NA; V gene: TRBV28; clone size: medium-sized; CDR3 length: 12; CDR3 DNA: TGTGCCAGCAGTCCCCATTTGACACCCCTCCACTTT; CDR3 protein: CASSPHLTPLHF
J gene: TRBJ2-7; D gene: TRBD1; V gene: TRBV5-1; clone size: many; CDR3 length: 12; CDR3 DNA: TGCGCCAGCAGCTTCGGGACAGGGGAGCAGTACTTC; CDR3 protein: CASSFGTGEQYF
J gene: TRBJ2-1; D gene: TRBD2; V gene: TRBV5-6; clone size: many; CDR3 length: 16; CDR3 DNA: TGTGCCAGCAGCTTGTCCGGCAGCGGGAGAAAGAATGAGCAGTTCTTC; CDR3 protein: CASSLSGSGRKNEQFF
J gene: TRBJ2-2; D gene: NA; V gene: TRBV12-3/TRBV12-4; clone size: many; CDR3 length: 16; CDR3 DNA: TGTGCCAGCATCCCATTTCGACGGTCGAACACCGGGGAGCTGTTTTTT; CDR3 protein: CASIPFRRSNTGELFF
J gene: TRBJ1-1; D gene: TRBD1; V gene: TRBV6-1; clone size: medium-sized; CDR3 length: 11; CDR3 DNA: TGTGCCAGCATCCAAGGACAGGGAGCTTTCTTT; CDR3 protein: CASIQGQGAFF
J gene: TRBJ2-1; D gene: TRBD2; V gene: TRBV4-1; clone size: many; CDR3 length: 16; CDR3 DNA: TGCGCCAGCAGCCAACCCGGGACTAAGAAATACAATGAGCAGTTCTTC; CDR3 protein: CASSQPGTKKYNEQFF
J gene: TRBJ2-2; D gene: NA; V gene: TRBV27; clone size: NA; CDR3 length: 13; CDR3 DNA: TGTTCCATCAGTTTCGGCAGCACCGGGGAGCTGTTTTTT; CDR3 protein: CSISFGSTGELFF
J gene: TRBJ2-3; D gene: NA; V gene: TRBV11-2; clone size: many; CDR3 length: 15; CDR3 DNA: TGTGCCAGCAGCTTGATAGGTTACGGCACAGATACGCAGTATTTT; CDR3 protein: CASSLIGYGTDTQYF
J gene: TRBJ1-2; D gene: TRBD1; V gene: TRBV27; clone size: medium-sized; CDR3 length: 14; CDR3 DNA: TGTGCCAGCAGTTTAACAGGGGGCGCGGATGGCTACACCTTC; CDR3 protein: CASSLTGGADGYTF
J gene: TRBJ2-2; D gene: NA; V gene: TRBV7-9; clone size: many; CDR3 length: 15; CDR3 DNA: TGTGCCAGCAGCTTAGGCTCTCGGAACACCGGGGAGCTGTTTTTT; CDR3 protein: CASSLGSRNTGELFF
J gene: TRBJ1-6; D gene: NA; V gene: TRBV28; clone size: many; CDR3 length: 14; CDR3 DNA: TGTGCCAGCAGCTTCTGGGCGGGTAATTCACCCCTCCACTTT; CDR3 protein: CASSFWAGNSPLHF
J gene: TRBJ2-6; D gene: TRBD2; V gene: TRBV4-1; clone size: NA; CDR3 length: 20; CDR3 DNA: TGCGCCAGCAGCCAAGTGTGGCTACTAGCGGGAGTGTCTGGGGCCAACGTCCTGAATTTC; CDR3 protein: CASSQVWLLAGVSGANVLNF
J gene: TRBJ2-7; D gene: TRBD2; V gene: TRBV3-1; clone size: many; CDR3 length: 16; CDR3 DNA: TGTGCCAGCAGCCAAGATCGACCAGCGGGAGCACCTCAGCAGTACTTC; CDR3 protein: CASSQDRPAGAPQQYF
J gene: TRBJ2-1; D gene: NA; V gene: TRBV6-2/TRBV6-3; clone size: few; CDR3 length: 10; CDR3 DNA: TGTGCCGCGTGGTACAACGAGCAGTTCTTC; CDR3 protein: CAAWYNEQFF
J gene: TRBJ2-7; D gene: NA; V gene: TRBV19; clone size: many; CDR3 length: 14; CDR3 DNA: TGTGCCAGTAGTTTTAGGACGGGAACCTACGAGCAGTACTTC; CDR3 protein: CASSFRTGTYEQYF
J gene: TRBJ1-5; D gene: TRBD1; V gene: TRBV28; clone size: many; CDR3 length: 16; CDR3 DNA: TGTGCCAGCAGTTTGAGCGGACAGGGTCGCAATCAGCCCCAGCATTTT; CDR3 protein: CASSLSGQGRNQPQHF
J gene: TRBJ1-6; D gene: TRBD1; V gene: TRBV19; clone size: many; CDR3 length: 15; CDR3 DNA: TGTGCCAGTAGTACCGGGACAGCTATTAATTCACCCCTCCACTTT; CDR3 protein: CASSTGTAINSPLHF
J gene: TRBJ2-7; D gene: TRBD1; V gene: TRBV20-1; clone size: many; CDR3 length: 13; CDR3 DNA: TGCAGTGCTAGAGATCCAGGGGGCTACGAGCAGTACTTC; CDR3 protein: CSARDPGGYEQYF
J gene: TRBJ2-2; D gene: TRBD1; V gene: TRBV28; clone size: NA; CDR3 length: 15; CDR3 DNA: TGTGCCAGCAGTCCAACAGGGGTAAACACCGGGGAGCTGTTTTTT; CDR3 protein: CASSPTGVNTGELFF
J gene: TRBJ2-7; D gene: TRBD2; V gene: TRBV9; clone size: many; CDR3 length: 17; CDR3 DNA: TGTGCCAGCAGCCCAGGTGGCGGGACTAGAGGCATTTACGAGCAGTACTTC; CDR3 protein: CASSPGGGTRGIYEQYF
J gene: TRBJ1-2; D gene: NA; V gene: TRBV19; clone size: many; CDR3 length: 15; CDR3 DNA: TGTGCCAGTAGTATCCGGGCCGGCGGAGCCTATGGCTACACCTTC; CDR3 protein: CASSIRAGGAYGYTF
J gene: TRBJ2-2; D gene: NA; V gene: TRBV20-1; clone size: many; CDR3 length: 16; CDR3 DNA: TGCAGTGCTAACGTTGGGGCCCTCTCGGGCACCGGGGAGCTGTTTTTT; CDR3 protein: CSANVGALSGTGELFF
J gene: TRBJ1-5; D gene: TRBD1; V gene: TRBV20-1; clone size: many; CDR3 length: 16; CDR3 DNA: TGCAGTGCTAGATCCTTGGACAGGGAACAAGTTCAGCCCCAGCATTTT; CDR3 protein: CSARSLDREQVQPQHF
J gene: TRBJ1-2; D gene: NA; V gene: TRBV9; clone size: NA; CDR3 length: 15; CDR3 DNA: TGTGCCAGCAGCGTGGAACCAGACAGTCTCTATGGCTACACCTTC; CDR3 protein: CASSVEPDSLYGYTF
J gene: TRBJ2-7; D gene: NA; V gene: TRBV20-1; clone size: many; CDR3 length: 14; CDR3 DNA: TGCAGTGCTAGAATTACAGATCTAACCTACGAGCAGTACTTC; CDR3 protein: CSARITDLTYEQYF
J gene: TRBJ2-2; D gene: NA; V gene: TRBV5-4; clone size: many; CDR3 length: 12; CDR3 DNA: TGTGCCAGCAGCTTACACACCGGGGAGCTGTTTTTT; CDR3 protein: CASSLHTGELFF
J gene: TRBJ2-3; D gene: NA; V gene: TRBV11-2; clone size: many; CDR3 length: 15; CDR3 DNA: TGTGCCAGCAGCTTGAACTACCTCAGCACAGATACGCAGTATTTT; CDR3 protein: CASSLNYLSTDTQYF
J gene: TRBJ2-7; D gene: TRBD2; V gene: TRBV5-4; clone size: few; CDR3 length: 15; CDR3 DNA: TGTGCCAGCAGCGAGACTAGCGGGGAGACCTACGAGCAGTACTTC; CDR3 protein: CASSETSGETYEQYF
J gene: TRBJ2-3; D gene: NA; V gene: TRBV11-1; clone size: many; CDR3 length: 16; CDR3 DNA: TGTGCCAGCAGCTTAGTCCGGTTGGTGCGCACAGATACGCAGTATTTT; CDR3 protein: CASSLVRLVRTDTQYF
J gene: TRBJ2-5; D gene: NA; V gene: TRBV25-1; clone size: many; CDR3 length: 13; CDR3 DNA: TGTGCCAGCAGTGAATTCCTAGGAGAGACCCAGTACTTC; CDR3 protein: CASSEFLGETQYF
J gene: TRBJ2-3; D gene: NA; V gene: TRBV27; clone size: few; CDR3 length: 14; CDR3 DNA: TGTGCCAGCAAACCTGGACTTCTGTGTGATACGCAGTATTTT; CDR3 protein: CASKPGLLCDTQYF
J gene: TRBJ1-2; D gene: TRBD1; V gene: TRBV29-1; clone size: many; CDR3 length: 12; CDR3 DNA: TGCAGCGTGGGAGAGGGGGCGTTGGGCTACACCTTC; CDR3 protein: CSVGEGALGYTF
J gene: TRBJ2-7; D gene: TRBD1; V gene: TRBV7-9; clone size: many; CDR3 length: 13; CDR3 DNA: TGTGCCAGCAGCATTGGACAGGGCTACGAGCAGTACTTC; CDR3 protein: CASSIGQGYEQYF
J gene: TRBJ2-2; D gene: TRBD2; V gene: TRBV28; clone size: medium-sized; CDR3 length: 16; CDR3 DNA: TGTGCCAGCAGTTTTTGGCGGGAGAAGAACACCGGGGAGCTGTTTTTT; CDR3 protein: CASSFWREKNTGELFF
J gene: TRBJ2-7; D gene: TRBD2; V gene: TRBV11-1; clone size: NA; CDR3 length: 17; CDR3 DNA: TGTGCCAGCAGCCACCGTATCCAAGCGGGAGTGACCCTCGAGCAGTACTTC; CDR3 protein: CASSHRIQAGVTLEQYF
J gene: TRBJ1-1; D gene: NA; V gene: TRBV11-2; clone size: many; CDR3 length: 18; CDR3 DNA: TGTGCCAGCAGCTTAAGGGGGGCAGGTAATGTTCGAAACACTGAAGCTTTCTTT; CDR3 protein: CASSLRGAGNVRNTEAFF
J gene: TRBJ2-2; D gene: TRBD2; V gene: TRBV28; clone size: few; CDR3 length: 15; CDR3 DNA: TGTGCCAGCCGCCGAGCGTGGGGGGGAACCGGGGAGCTGTTTTTT; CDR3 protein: CASRRAWGGTGELFF
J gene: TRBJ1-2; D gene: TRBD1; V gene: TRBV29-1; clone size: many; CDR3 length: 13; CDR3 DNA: TGCAGCACCCTGGGACAGACTAACTATGGCTACACCTTC; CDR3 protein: CSTLGQTNYGYTF
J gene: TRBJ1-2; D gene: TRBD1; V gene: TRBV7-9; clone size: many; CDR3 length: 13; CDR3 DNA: TGTGCCAGCAGCTCACAGGGGGCGTATAGCTACACCTTC; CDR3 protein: CASSSQGAYSYTF
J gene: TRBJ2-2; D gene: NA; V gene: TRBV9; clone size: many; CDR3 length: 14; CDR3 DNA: TGTGCCAGCAGCGTAGGGGTAAATGGCGGGGAGCTGTTTTTT; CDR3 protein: CASSVGVNGGELFF
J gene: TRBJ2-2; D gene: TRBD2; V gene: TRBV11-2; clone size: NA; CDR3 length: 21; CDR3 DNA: TGTGCCAGCAGCTTAGGTCGTTGGGGGACTAGGATCCGGCCGAACACCGGGGAGCTGTTTTTT; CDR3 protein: CASSLGRWGTRIRPNTGELFF
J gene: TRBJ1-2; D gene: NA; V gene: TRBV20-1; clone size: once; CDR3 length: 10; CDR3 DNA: TGCAGTGCTCCAGATGATGGCTACACCTTC; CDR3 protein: CSAPDDGYTF
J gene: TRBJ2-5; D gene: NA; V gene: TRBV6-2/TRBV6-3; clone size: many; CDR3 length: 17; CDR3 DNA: TGTGCCAGCAGTGACGGACAGGTCGGGGGACTACAAGAGACCCAGTACTTC; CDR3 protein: CASSDGQVGGLQETQYF
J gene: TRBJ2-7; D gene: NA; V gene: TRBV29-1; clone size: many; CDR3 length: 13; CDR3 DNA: TGCAGCGTTGGTCAAAACAGTCCCTACGAGCAGTACTTC; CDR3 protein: CSVGQNSPYEQYF
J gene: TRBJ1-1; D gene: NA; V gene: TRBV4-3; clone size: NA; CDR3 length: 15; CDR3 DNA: TGCGCCAGCAGCCAAGATACAATCGGCCACACTGAAGCTTTCTTT; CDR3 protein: CASSQDTIGHTEAFF